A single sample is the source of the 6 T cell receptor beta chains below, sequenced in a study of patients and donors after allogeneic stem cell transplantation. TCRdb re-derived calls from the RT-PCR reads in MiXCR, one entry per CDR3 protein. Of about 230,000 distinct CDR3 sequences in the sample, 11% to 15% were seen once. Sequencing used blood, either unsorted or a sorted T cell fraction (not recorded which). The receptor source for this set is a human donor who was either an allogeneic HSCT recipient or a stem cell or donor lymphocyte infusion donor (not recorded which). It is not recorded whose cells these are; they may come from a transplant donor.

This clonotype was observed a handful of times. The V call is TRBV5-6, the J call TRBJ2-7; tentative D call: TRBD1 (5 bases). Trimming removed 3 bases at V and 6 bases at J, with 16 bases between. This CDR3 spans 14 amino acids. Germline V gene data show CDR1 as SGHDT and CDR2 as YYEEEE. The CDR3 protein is CASSSLVGVGEQYF. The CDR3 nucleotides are TGTGCCAGCAGCTCACTGGTAGGGGTTGGCGAGCAGTACTTC.

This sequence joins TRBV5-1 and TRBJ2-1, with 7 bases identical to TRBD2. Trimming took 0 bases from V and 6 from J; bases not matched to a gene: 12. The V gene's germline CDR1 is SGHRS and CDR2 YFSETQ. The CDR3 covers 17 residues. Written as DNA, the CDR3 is TGCGCCAGCAGCTTGGCCGGGGGGTCCCTAAGTGGCAATGAGCAGTTCTTC. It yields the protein CASSLAGGSLSGNEQFF.

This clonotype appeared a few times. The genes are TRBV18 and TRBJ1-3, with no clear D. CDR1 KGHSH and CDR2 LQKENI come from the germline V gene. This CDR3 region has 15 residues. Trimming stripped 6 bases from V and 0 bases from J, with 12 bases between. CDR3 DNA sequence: TGTGCCAGCTCCCAGGACGTACTCTCTGGAAACACCATATATTTT. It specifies CASSQDVLSGNTIYF.

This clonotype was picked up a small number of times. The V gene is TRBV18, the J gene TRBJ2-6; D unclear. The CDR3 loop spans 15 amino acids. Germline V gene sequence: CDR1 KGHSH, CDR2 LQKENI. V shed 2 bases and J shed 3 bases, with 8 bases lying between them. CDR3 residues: CASSPLKGGANVLTF. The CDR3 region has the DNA TGTGCCAGCTCACCATTAAAGGGTGGGGCCAACGTCCTGACTTTC.

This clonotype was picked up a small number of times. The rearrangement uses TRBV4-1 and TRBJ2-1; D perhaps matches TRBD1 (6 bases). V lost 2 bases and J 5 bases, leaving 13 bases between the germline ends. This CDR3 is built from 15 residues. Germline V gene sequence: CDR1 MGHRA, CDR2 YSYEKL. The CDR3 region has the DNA TGCGCCAGCAGCCAATTGTCACAGGGCCACAATGAGCAGTTCTTC. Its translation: CASSQLSQGHNEQFF.

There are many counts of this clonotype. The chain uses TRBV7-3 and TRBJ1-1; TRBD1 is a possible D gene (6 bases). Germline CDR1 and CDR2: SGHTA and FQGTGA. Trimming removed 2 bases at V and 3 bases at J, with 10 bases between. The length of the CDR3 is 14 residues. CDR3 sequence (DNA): TGTGCCAGCAGCTTATCACAGGGCCACACTGAAGCTTTCTTT. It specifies CASSLSQGHTEAFF.